The 22 T cell receptor beta chains in this list originate from one sample, sequenced in a study of T cell responses to AZD1222 COVID-19 vaccine. TCRdb's copy holds only in-frame clones and misses some; the assay was immunoSEQ multiplex PCR. The table lists around 150,000 clones, about 92% of them singletons. The sequences come from peripheral blood, collected 28 days after the second AZD1222 dose. The receptor source for this set is an adult who received the AZD1222 COVID-19 vaccine.

The chain uses TRBV5-5 and TRBJ2-1, with 11 bases matching TRBD1. The CDR3 has 15 residues. Germline V gives CDR1 SGHKS, CDR2 YYEKEE (reference sequence). Trimming took 6 bases from V and 5 from J; bases not matched to a gene: 7. This CDR3 reads CASTTGTGGHNEQFF. CDR3 nucleotides: TGTGCCAGCACGACCGGGACAGGGGGACACAATGAGCAGTTCTTC.

The rearrangement links TRBV5-1 to TRBJ2-7; maybe TRBD2 (5 bases). Per the germline V gene, CDR1 is SGHRS and CDR2 is YFSETQ. V lost 4 bases to trimming and J lost 6 bases, with 17 bases between them. This CDR3 spans 14 amino acids. This CDR3 is CASSSPGGSGEQYF. Here the CDR3 DNA reads TGCGCCAGCAGCAGCCCGGGTGGGAGTGGCGAGCAGTACTTC.

The chain combines TRBV11-2 with TRBJ1-2; 8 nucleotides agree with TRBD1. The V gene's germline CDR1 is SGHAT and CDR2 FQNNGV. The CDR3 totals 13 residues. Germline trimming cut 2 bases from V and 7 bases from J; bases unmatched to any gene: 3. The CDR3 spells CASSLRRGLGYTF. CDR3 in DNA: TGTGCCAGCAGCTTACGCAGGGGGCTTGGCTACACCTTC. Using reference TRBV11-2 and TRBJ1-2 for the parts outside the CDR3, the full variable domain is EAGVAQSPRYKIIEKRQSVAFWCNPISGHATLYWYQQILGQGPKLLIQFQNNGVVDDSQLPKDRFSAERLKGVDSTLKIQPAKLEDSAVYLCASSLRRGLGYTFGSGTRLTVV.

The V gene is TRBV18, the J gene TRBJ2-7, with D tentatively TRBD1 (6 bases). CDR1 and CDR2 (germline): KGHSH, LQKENI. Trimming stripped 0 bases from V and 0 bases from J, with 12 bases between. The CDR3 runs 16 residues. CDR3 nucleotide sequence: TGTGCCAGCTCACCACCTACAGGGCAGGGCTCCTACGAGCAGTACTTC. It encodes CASSPPTGQGSYEQYF.

This clone has just one count. The chain employs TRBV24-1 and TRBJ1-5; D is possibly TRBD1 (5 bases). The CDR3 contains 15 residues. The V and J ends lost 4 bases and 4 bases respectively, with 13 bases between them. Germline CDR1 is KGHDR and CDR2 is SFDVKD. CDR3 nucleotides: TGTGCCACCAGTGACCCGGGGCGGGTAAATCAGCCCCAGCATTTT. Translated, it gives CATSDPGRVNQPQHF.

The rearrangement uses TRBV15 and TRBJ2-5; D uncertain. The germline CDR1 and CDR2 sequences are LNHNV and YYDKDF (reference sequence). V lost 0 bases to trimming and J lost 5 bases, with 19 bases between them. The CDR3 runs to 17 residues. The CDR3 reads CATSRDSMDPLAETQYF. CDR3 nucleotide sequence: TGTGCCACCAGCAGAGATAGTATGGACCCCTTGGCGGAGACCCAGTACTTC.

J is TRBJ1-5 and V is TRBV27; no firm D call. Germline V gives CDR1 MNHEY, CDR2 SMNVEV (reference sequence). V was cut by 4 bases and J by 2 bases, with 15 bases left in between. This CDR3 spans 16 amino acids. CDR3 coding DNA: TGTGCCAGCAGTTCCCGGGTCTTCGCCGGCAATCAGCCCCAGCATTTT. This translates into CASSSRVFAGNQPQHF.

A single count supports this clone. The chain combines TRBV30 with TRBJ1-1, with a weak D call TRBD1 (5 bases). This CDR3 has 17 residues. Trimming stripped 4 bases from V and 0 bases from J, with 21 bases between. Germline CDR1 reads GTSNPN; CDR2 reads SVGIG (reference sequence). The CDR3 reads CAWTGGAYRSMNTEAFF. CDR3 sequence (DNA): TGTGCCTGGACGGGGGGAGCCTACCGATCCATGAACACTGAAGCTTTCTTT.

The genes are TRBV10-3 and TRBJ2-7; TRBD1 aligns across 7 bases. Trimming cost V 2 bases and J 2 bases; bases outside gene matches: 6. The CDR3 length is 15 residues. CDR1 is ENHRY, CDR2 SYGVKD, per germline. Here the CDR3 DNA reads TGTGCCATCAGTGAGCAAAGGGGGCACACCTACGAGCAGTACTTC. Translating gives CAISEQRGHTYEQYF.

As to this clone: In the same sample, other DNA sequences code for this CDR3. The chain links TRBV29-1 to TRBJ1-4, with TRBD1 as a possible D gene (5 bases). The CDR3 spans 12 residues. In germline, CDR1 is SQVTM, CDR2 ANQGSEA. V lost 4 bases to trimming and J lost 8 bases, with 11 bases between them. The CDR3 DNA sequence: TGCAGCGTTGTAGGGGTTGGCGAAAAACTGTTTTTT. This codes for CSVVGVGEKLFF.

The chain couples TRBV7-9 to TRBJ2-2; 12 positions agree with TRBD1. The V gene's germline CDR1 is SEHNR and CDR2 FQNEAQ (reference sequence). V gave up 5 bases and J gave up 6 bases; unmatched junction bases: 16. The CDR3 totals 19 residues. The CDR3 sequence: CASSPMGTGGDFSAGELFF. DNA of the CDR3: TGTGCCAGCAGCCCTATGGGGACAGGGGGCGATTTTAGCGCCGGGGAGCTGTTTTTT.

This chain connects TRBV28 to TRBJ2-3, with D unclear. The CDR3 totals 12 residues. The V gene lost 4 bases and the J gene lost 4 bases, with 6 bases spanning the gap. Germline CDR1 is MDHEN and CDR2 is SYDVKM. CDR3 amino acids: CASSSYPDTQYF. The CDR3 coding sequence is TGTGCCAGCAGTTCATATCCAGATACGCAGTATTTT.

The chain carries TRBV6-2 or TRBV6-3 and TRBJ2-3; TRBD2 matches at 9 bases. V lost 0 bases to trimming and J lost 5 bases; unmatched junction nucleotides: 6. The CDR3 has 16 residues. Per the germline V gene, CDR1 is MNHEY and CDR2 is SVGEGT. DNA for the CDR3: TGTGCCAGCAGTTACTCGATAGCGGGAGAGGTAGATACGCAGTATTTT. Translation gives CASSYSIAGEVDTQYF.

The chain has TRBV7-9 and TRBJ1-2; 7 bases are a match to TRBD1. V lost 1 base, J lost 4 bases, and 12 bases stayed unmatched. Germline assignment: CDR1 SEHNR and CDR2 FQNEAQ (reference sequence). This CDR3 contains 17 residues. CDR3 coding DNA: TGTGCCAGCAGCTTAGTCTGGGAGGGGGCCACGGGCTATGGCTACACCTTC. It is translated as CASSLVWEGATGYGYTF.

V and J are TRBV6-5 and TRBJ2-3; D possibly corresponds to TRBD2 (5 bases). V was cut by 8 bases and J by 3 bases, with 12 bases left in between. The CDR3 contains 13 residues. The germline V gene encodes CDR1 MNHEY and CDR2 SVGAGI. The CDR3 DNA reads as TGTGCCAGCCGAGCGGCCTCTACAGATACGCAGTATTTT. Amino acid sequence: CASRAASTDTQYF.

The chain combines TRBV5-1 with TRBJ2-7; D gene unclear. The CDR3 covers 18 residues. Deletions cut 1 base from V and 0 bases from J, with 20 bases between. Germline CDR1 reads SGHRS; CDR2 reads YFSETQ. As DNA, the CDR3 is TGCGCCAGCAGCTTGCCCCCGGCGAAGACCTACACCTCCTACGAGCAGTACTTC. Encoded protein: CASSLPPAKTYTSYEQYF.

The chain employs TRBV28 and TRBJ1-3; D perhaps matches TRBD1 (6 bases). Germline V gene lookup returns CDR1 MDHEN and CDR2 SYDVKM. V was cut by 5 bases and J by 5 bases, with 19 bases left in between. There are 16 residues in the CDR3. The CDR3 sequence is CASSLSNHRERNTIYF. DNA of the CDR3: TGTGCCAGCAGTCTCAGCAATCACAGGGAACGAAACACCATATATTTT.

The CDR3 sequence is CASSRGREAEQYF. Here the CDR3 DNA reads TGCGCCAGCAGTCGGGGGCGGGAGGCCGAGCAGTACTTC. The genes are TRBV10-1 and TRBJ2-7; 8 nucleotides agree with TRBD2. Germline lookup yields CDR1 WNHNN and CDR2 SYGVQD (reference sequence). Losses at the gene ends were 5 bases for V and 6 bases for J; bases not matched to a gene: 6. This CDR3 region has 13 residues.

The chain recombines TRBV30 with TRBJ1-2; D remains ambiguous. V shed 0 bases and J shed 2 bases, with 10 bases lying between them. CDR1 and CDR2 (germline): GTSNPN, SVGIG (reference sequence). CDR3 length equals 14 residues. The CDR3 coding sequence is TGTGCCTGGAGTGTACAAGTGGGAAACTATGGCTACACCTTC. Residues: CAWSVQVGNYGYTF. The whole variable domain, remainder taken from reference TRBV30 and TRBJ1-2, is SQTIHQWPATLVQPVGSPLSLECTVEGTSNPNLYWYRQAAGRGLQLLFYSVGIGQISSEVPQNLSASRPQDRQFILSSKKLLLSDSGFYLCAWSVQVGNYGYTFGSGTRLTVV.

The rearrangement uses TRBV11-3 and TRBJ2-7, with D perhaps given as TRBD1 or TRBD2 (5 bases each). The germline V gene has CDR1 SGHNT and CDR2 YENEEA. The CDR3 is 15 residues long. V gave up 3 bases and J gave up 1 base, with 13 bases separating them. CDR3 coding DNA: TGTGCCAGCAGCTTCTTGGGGGACGGTTCCTACGAGCAGTACTTC. It translates to CASSFLGDGSYEQYF.

The chain is built from TRBV4-1 and TRBJ2-5, with a possible D match to TRBD2 (6 bases). The CDR3 is 17 amino acids. Trimming removed 4 bases from V and 2 bases from J, with 20 bases in between. Germline V lookup: CDR1 MGHRA, CDR2 YSYEKL. The CDR3, as DNA: TGCGCCAGCAGCCTGCAGGGAGGACAAAGGTCGCAAGAGACCCAGTACTTC. Protein sequence: CASSLQGGQRSQETQYF.

V is TRBV2 and J is TRBJ1-1; TRBD1 agrees at 7 bases. CDR1 is SNHLY and CDR2 is FYNNEI in the germline V gene. The CDR3 has 14 residues. The J segment lost 0 bases and the V segment lost 6 bases, leaving 4 bases of the junction unmatched. CDR3 coding DNA: TGTGCCAGCAGAACCGGGACAGTGAACACTGAAGCTTTCTTT. Translated, it gives CASRTGTVNTEAFF. Looking up the rest from reference TRBV2 and TRBJ1-1 gives the full variable domain: EPEVTQTPSHQVTQMGQEVILRCVPISNHLYFYWYRQILGQKVEFLVSFYNNEISEKSEIFDDQFSVERPDGSNFTLKIRSTKLEDSAMYFCASRTGTVNTEAFFGQGTRLTVV.